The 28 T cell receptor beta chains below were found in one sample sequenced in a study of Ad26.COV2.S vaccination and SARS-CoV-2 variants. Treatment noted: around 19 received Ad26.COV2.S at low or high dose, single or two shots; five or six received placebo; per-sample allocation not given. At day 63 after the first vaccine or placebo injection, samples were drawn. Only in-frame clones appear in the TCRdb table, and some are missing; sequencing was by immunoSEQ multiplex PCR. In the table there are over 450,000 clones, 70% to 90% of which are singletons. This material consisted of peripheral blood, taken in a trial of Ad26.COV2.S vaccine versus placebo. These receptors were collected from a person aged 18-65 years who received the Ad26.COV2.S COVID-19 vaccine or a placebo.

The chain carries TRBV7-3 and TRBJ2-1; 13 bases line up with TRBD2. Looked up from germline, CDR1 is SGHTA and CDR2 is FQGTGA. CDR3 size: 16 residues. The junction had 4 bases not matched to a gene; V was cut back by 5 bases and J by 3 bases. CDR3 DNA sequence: TGTGCCAGCAGCCTACTAGCGGGGGGGAACTACAATGAGCAGTTCTTC. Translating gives CASSLLAGGNYNEQFF. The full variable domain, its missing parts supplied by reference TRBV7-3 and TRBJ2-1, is GAGVSQTPSNKVTEKGKYVELRCDPISGHTALYWYRQSLGQGPEFLIYFQGTGAADDSGLPNDRFFAVRPEGSVSTLKIQRTERGDSAVYLCASSLLAGGNYNEQFFGPGTRLTVL.

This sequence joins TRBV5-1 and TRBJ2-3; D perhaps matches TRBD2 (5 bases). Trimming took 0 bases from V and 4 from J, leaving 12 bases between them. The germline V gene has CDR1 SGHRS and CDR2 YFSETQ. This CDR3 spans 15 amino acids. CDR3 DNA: TGCGCCAGCAGCTTGGTCCCGGCCGGGGCAGATACGCAGTATTTT. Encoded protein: CASSLVPAGADTQYF.

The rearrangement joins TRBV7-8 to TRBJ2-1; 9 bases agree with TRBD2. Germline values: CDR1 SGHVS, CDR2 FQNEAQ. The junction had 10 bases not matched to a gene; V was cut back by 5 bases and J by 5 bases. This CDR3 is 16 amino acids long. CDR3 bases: TGTGCCAGCAGCCAACGGCGGGAGGGCGGAGACAATGAGCAGTTCTTC. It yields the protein CASSQRREGGDNEQFF.

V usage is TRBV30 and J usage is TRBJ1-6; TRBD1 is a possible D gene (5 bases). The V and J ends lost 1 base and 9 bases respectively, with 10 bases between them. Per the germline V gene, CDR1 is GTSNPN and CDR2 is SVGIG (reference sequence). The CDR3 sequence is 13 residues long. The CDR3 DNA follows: TGTGCCTGGAGTGCTGGGGACCCTTCACCCCTCCACTTT. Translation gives CAWSAGDPSPLHF.

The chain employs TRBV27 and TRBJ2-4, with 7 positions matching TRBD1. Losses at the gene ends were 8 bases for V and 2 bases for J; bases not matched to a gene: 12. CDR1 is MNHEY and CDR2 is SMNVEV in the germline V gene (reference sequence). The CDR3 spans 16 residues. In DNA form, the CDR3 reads TGTGCCAGCGGAACCCTTAAGACAGGGCCCAAAAACATTCAGTACTTC. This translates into CASGTLKTGPKNIQYF.

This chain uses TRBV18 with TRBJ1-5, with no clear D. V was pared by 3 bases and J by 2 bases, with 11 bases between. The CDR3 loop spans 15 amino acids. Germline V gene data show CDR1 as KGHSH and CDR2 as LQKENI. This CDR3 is CASSPAGRGNQPQHF. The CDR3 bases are TGTGCCAGCTCACCGGCAGGTCGGGGCAATCAGCCCCAGCATTTT.

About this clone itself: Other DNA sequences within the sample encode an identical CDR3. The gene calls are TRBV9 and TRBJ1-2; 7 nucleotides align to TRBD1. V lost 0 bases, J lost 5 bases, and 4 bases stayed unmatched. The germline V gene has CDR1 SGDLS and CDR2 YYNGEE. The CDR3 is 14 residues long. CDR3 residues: CASSVGTGGYGYTF. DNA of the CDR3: TGTGCCAGCAGCGTAGGGACAGGCGGTTATGGCTACACCTTC.

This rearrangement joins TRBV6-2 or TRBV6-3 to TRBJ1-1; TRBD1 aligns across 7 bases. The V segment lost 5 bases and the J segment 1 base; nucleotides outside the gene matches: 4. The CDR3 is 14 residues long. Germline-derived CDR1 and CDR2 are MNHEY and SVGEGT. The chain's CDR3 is CASSRGDRNTEAFF. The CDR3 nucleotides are TGTGCCAGCAGTCGGGGGGACAGGAACACTGAAGCTTTCTTT.

The chain's CDR3 is CASSMYVGSYEQYF. The CDR3 nucleotides read TGTGCCAGTAGTATGTACGTAGGGTCCTACGAGCAGTACTTC. The V gene is TRBV19, the J gene TRBJ2-7; D unresolved. This CDR3 is built from 14 residues. Per the germline V gene, CDR1 is LNHDA and CDR2 is SQIVND (reference sequence). Trimming removed 3 bases from V and 1 base from J, with 10 bases in between.

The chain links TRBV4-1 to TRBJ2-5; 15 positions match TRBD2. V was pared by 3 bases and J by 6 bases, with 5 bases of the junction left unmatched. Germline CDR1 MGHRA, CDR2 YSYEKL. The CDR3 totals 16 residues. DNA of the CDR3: TGCGCCAGCAGCCAGGAGGGGACTAGCGGGAGGAAGACCCAGTACTTC. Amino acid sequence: CASSQEGTSGRKTQYF.

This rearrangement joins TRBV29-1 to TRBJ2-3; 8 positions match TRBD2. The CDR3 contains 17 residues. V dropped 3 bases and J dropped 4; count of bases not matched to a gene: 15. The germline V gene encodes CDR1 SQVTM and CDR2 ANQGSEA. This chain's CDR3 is CSVDGAGGSQPPDTQYF. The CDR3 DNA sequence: TGCAGCGTTGACGGGGCGGGGGGCTCCCAACCCCCAGATACGCAGTATTTT.

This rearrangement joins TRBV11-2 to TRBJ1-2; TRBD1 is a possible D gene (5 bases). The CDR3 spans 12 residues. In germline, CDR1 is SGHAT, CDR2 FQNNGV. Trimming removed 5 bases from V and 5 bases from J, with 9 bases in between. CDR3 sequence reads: CASSAGLYGYTF. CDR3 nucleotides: TGTGCCAGCAGCGCAGGGCTTTATGGCTACACCTTC.

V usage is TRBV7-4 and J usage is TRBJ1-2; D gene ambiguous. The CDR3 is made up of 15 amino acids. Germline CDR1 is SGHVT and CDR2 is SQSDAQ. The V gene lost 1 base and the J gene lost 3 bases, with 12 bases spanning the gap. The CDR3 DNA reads TGTGCCAGCAGCTTAGTGGGAGGGTATCACTATGGCTACACCTTC. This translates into CASSLVGGYHYGYTF.

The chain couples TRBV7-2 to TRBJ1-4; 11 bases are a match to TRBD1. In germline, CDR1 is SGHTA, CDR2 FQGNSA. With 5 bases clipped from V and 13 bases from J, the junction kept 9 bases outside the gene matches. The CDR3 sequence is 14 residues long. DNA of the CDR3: TGTGCCAGCAGCCCAGGACAGGGGGCTAATAGACTGTTTTTT. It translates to CASSPGQGANRLFF.

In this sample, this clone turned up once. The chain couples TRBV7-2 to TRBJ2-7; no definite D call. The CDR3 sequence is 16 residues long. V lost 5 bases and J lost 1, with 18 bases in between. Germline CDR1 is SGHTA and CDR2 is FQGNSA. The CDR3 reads CASSVWLWPNSYEQYF. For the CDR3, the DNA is TGTGCCAGCAGCGTCTGGTTGTGGCCTAATTCCTACGAGCAGTACTTC.

The DNA of the CDR3 is TGTGCCAGCAGCCAAGGGACAGGGAATAGCGATACGCAGTATTTT. Translated, it gives CASSQGTGNSDTQYF. The chain has TRBV4-2 and TRBJ2-3; 8 nucleotides align to TRBD1. Germline trimming cut 1 base from V and 6 bases from J; bases unmatched to any gene: 6. This CDR3 is 15 amino acids long. CDR1 and CDR2 from the germline V gene are LGHNA and YNFKEQ.

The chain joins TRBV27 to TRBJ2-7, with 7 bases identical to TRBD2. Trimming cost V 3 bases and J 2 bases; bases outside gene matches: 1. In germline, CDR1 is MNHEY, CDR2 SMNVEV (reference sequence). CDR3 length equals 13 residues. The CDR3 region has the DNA TGTGCCAGCAGTTTCGGACTAGCCTACGAGCAGTACTTC. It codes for CASSFGLAYEQYF.

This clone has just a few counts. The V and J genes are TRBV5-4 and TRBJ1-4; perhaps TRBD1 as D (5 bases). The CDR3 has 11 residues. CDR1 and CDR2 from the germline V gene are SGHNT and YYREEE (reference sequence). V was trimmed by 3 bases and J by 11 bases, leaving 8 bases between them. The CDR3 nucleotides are TGTGCCAGCAGCTCGCGGGGGAAACTGTTTTTT. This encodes CASSSRGKLFF.

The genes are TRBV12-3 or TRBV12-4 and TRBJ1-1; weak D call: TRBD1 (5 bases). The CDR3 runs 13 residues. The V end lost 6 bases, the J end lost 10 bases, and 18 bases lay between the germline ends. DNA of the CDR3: TGTGCCAGCAGCCCTACAACCCCCCAGGGAGCTTTCTTT. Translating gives CASSPTTPQGAFF.

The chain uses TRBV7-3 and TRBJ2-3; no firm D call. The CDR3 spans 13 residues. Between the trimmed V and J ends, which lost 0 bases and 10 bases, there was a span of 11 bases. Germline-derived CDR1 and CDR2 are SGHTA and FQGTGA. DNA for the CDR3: TGTGCCAGCAGCTTAACCAGAGGATGGGCGCAGTATTTT. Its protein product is CASSLTRGWAQYF.

The CDR3 loop is CASSPWGNSNQPQHF. The CDR3 nucleotides read TGTGCCAGCTCACCATGGGGTAATAGCAATCAGCCCCAGCATTTT. The rearrangement links TRBV18 to TRBJ1-5; unclear D gene. Germline CDR1 KGHSH, CDR2 LQKENI. V lost 2 bases to trimming and J lost 0 bases, with 8 bases between them. The CDR3 length is 15 residues.

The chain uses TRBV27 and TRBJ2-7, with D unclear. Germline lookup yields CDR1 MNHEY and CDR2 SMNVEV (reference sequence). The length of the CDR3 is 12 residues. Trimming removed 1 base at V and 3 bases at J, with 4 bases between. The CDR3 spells CASSLWRYEQYF. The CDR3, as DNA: TGTGCCAGCAGTTTATGGCGCTACGAGCAGTACTTC.

The CDR3 DNA reads TGTGCCAGCAGTTACTCGGGACAGGATTACACTGAAGCTTTCTTT. This translates into CASSYSGQDYTEAFF. The chain couples TRBV6-5 to TRBJ1-1; 8 positions agree with TRBD1. The CDR3 extends over 15 amino acids. Germline loops: CDR1 MNHEY, CDR2 SVGAGI. The ends lost 0 bases at V and 3 bases at J; junction bases unmatched: 3.

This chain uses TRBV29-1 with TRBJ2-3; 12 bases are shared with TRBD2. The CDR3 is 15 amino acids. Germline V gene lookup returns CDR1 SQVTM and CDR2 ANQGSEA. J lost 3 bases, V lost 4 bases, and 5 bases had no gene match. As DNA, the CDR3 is TGCAGCGTTGCTGGACTAGCGGGACGTACAGATACGCAGTATTTT. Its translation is CSVAGLAGRTDTQYF.

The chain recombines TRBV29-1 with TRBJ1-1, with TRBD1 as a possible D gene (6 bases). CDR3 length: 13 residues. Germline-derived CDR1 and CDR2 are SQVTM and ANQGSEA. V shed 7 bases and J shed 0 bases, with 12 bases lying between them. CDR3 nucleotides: TGCAGCGCTCCGGGACAAATGAACACTGAAGCTTTCTTT. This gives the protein CSAPGQMNTEAFF.

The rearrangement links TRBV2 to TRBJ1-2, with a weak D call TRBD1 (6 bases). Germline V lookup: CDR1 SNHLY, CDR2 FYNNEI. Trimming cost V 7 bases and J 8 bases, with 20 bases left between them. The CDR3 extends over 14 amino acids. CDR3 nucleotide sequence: TGTGCCAGCATCACCGAGGGGGGGGCGGGAGGCTACACCTTC. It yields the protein CASITEGGAGGYTF.

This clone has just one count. DNA of the CDR3: TGTGCCAGCAGTCGGACTAGCGAAGGGTCCGGGGAGCTGTTTTTT. The encoded protein is CASSRTSEGSGELFF. The chain recombines TRBV6-5 with TRBJ2-2; the match to TRBD2 covers 9 bases. Germline CDR1 MNHEY, CDR2 SVGAGI. After removal of 5 bases from V and 6 bases from J, the junction contained 7 bases not matched to a gene. The length of the CDR3 is 15 residues.

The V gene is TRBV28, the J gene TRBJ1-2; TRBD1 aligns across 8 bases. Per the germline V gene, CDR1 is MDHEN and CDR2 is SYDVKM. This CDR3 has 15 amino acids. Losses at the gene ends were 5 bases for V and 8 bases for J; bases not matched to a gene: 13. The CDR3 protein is CASSTGTGFQGGYTF. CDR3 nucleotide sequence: TGTGCCAGCAGTACCGGGACAGGTTTTCAGGGGGGCTACACCTTC.